These 32 T cell receptor beta chains were all obtained from the same sample, sequenced in a study of OX40 agonist ivuxolimab in advanced cancers. Here immunoSEQ multiplex PCR was the method, and the copy in TCRdb shows in-frame clones only, minus some. This table holds under 150,000 clones, 85% to 95% found once. Sequenced here: CD4+ or CD8+ T cells sorted from blood, sampled in a trial of the OX40 agonist ivuxolimab. The receptors stem from an adult with an advanced solid tumor such as melanoma, head and neck, liver or kidney cancer.

This sequence joins TRBV7-6 and TRBJ2-7; D is uncertain. Germline loops: CDR1 SGHVS, CDR2 FNYEAQ. The CDR3 is 12 residues long. Trimming cost V 5 bases and J 4 bases, with 9 bases left between them. The CDR3 region is CASSPGYYEQYF. The CDR3 nucleotides are TGTGCCAGCAGCCCGGGTTATTACGAGCAGTACTTC.

The V and J genes are TRBV7-8 and TRBJ1-1; D gene uncertain. The CDR3 sequence is 16 residues long. Looked up from germline, CDR1 is SGHVS and CDR2 is FQNEAQ. V was shortened by 5 bases and J by 6 bases, with 22 bases between the two germline ends. CDR3 coding DNA: TGTGCCAGCAGCCGCCGAACCGGATTGGGGTACGCTGAAGCTTTCTTT. Its protein product is CASSRRTGLGYAEAFF.

The chain combines TRBV18 with TRBJ2-1; TRBD2 agrees at 11 bases. The V gene's germline CDR1 is KGHSH and CDR2 LQKENI. The V gene end was trimmed by 3 bases and the J gene end by 4 bases; junction bases not matched to a gene: 2. This CDR3 spans 15 amino acids. CDR3 region: CASSPTSGVYNEQFF. The CDR3 DNA sequence: TGTGCCAGCTCACCGACTAGCGGGGTTTACAATGAGCAGTTCTTC.

V and J are TRBV28 and TRBJ1-2, with 8 nucleotides matching TRBD1. V trimming: 2 bases; J trimming: 4 bases; junction bases outside the gene matches: 9. Germline CDR1 and CDR2: MDHEN and SYDVKM. The CDR3 contains 16 residues. In DNA form, the CDR3 reads TGTGCCAGCAGTTTAAGGGGCCAGGGGGCCGGCTATGGCTACACCTTC. This encodes CASSLRGQGAGYGYTF.

V and J are TRBV28 and TRBJ2-7; 7 nucleotides match TRBD2. The V and J ends lost 2 bases and 7 bases, in that order; junction bases with no gene match: 8. There are 14 residues in the CDR3. Germline V gene lookup returns CDR1 MDHEN and CDR2 SYDVKM. The chain's CDR3 is CASSLGGVVREQYF. The CDR3 nucleotides read TGTGCCAGCAGTTTAGGGGGGGTAGTACGGGAGCAGTACTTC.

The chain is built from TRBV14 and TRBJ2-7; D is unclear. Germline V gene lookup returns CDR1 SGHDN and CDR2 FVKESK. The CDR3 loop spans 15 amino acids. With 1 base removed from V and 0 bases from J, the gap between germline ends came to 10 bases. The CDR3 sequence: CASSQVGKGSYEQYF. CDR3 DNA: TGTGCCAGCAGCCAAGTAGGGAAAGGCTCCTACGAGCAGTACTTC.

J is TRBJ2-3 and V is TRBV11-2; possibly TRBD2 for D (6 bases). The germline V gene encodes CDR1 SGHAT and CDR2 FQNNGV. CDR3 length: 16 residues. Trimming shortened V by 1 base and J by 2 bases, and 13 bases separated the two germline ends. CDR3 protein: CASSLGPSANTDTQYF. The CDR3 coding sequence is TGTGCCAGCAGCTTAGGGCCTAGCGCTAACACAGATACGCAGTATTTT.

This chain connects TRBV11-3 to TRBJ2-7; TRBD1 is a possible D gene (5 bases). The CDR3 sequence is 13 residues long. V lost 1 base and J 7 bases, leaving 11 bases between the germline ends. Germline V gives CDR1 SGHNT, CDR2 YENEEA. CDR3 sequence (DNA): TGTGCCAGCAGCTTAGGACAGCCCGGAGAGCAGTACTTC. It translates to CASSLGQPGEQYF.

V and J are TRBV7-2 and TRBJ2-1; D is unclear. The ends were cut back, 0 bases at V and 7 bases at J, with 4 bases in the middle. This CDR3 has 12 amino acids. Germline CDR1 SGHTA, CDR2 FQGNSA. For the CDR3, the DNA is TGTGCCAGCAGCTTAGCGCAGAATGAGCAGTTCTTC. This encodes CASSLAQNEQFF.

The genes are TRBV29-1 and TRBJ2-7; D unclear. Trimming shortened V by 6 bases and J by 1 base, and 10 bases separated the two germline ends. Germline CDR1 SQVTM, CDR2 ANQGSEA. The CDR3 has 12 residues. In DNA form, the CDR3 reads TGCAGCGTCCGTACACCTTCCTACGAGCAGTACTTC. It encodes CSVRTPSYEQYF.

In this sample, this clone turned up once. The chain carries TRBV11-2 and TRBJ1-6; TRBD1 agrees at 8 bases. The length of the CDR3 is 14 residues. The germline CDR1 and CDR2 sequences are SGHAT and FQNNGV. V dropped 4 bases and J dropped 9; count of bases not matched to a gene: 5. In DNA, the CDR3 is TGTGCCAGCAGCTACGGACAGGGTGGTTCACCCCTCCACTTT. This translates into CASSYGQGGSPLHF.

This clone was counted only a few times. This chain connects TRBV19 to TRBJ1-3; 7 positions agree with TRBD1. The CDR3 runs 17 residues. V lost 7 bases, J lost 2 bases, and 14 bases stayed unmatched. Looked up from germline, CDR1 is LNHDA and CDR2 is SQIVND (reference sequence). The CDR3: CASTPDRRVPAGNTIYF. CDR3 nucleotides: TGTGCCAGTACCCCGGACAGGAGGGTCCCCGCTGGAAACACCATATATTTT.

This sequence joins TRBV6-6 and TRBJ2-1; the D is unclear. This CDR3 has 12 amino acids. Germline loops: CDR1 MNHNY, CDR2 SVGAGI (reference sequence). V lost 6 bases and J 13 bases, leaving 16 bases between the germline ends. The CDR3 is CASRGFGYRQFF. The CDR3 DNA sequence: TGTGCCAGCAGGGGATTCGGGTACCGACAGTTCTTC.

The J gene is TRBJ1-1, the V gene TRBV7-2; 9 bases match TRBD1. The V segment lost 2 bases and the J segment 0 bases; nucleotides outside the gene matches: 7. Germline assignment: CDR1 SGHTA and CDR2 FQGNSA. The CDR3 loop spans 17 amino acids. The CDR3 DNA reads as TGTGCCAGCAGCTTACTTCACAGGGGGCCAATGAACACTGAAGCTTTCTTT. Amino acids: CASSLLHRGPMNTEAFF. The entire variable domain, with the rest obtained from reference TRBV7-2 and TRBJ1-1, is as follows: GAGVSQSPSNKVTEKGKDVELRCDPISGHTALYWYRQSLGQGLEFLIYFQGNSAPDKSGLPSDRFSAERTGGSVSTLTIQRTQQEDSAVYLCASSLLHRGPMNTEAFFGQGTRLTVV.

V usage is TRBV28 and J usage is TRBJ1-1; D is uncertain. The CDR3 is 13 residues long. V was clipped by 7 bases and J by 1 base, with 10 bases between them. Germline CDR1 and CDR2: MDHEN and SYDVKM. CDR3 DNA: TGTGCCAGCATGGTAACGGGGAACACTGAAGCTTTCTTT. Translation: CASMVTGNTEAFF.

CDR3 sequence: CASSSGTSPGYGYTF. CDR3 nucleotides: TGTGCCAGCAGCTCCGGGACAAGCCCCGGATATGGCTACACCTTC. The chain has TRBV11-2 and TRBJ1-2; D may be TRBD1 (6 bases). This CDR3 contains 15 residues. Trimming removed 4 bases from V and 5 bases from J, with 17 bases in between. The germline V gene has CDR1 SGHAT and CDR2 FQNNGV.

This clone was recorded once. The J gene is TRBJ1-3, the V gene TRBV11-2; D not certain. The CDR3 runs to 16 residues. Trimming cost V 4 bases and J 6 bases, with 19 bases left between them. Germline V gene sequence: CDR1 SGHAT, CDR2 FQNNGV. The CDR3 DNA sequence: TGTGCCAGCAGCTCCATCGGGCAGCTAACCCAAAACACCATATATTTT. Amino acids: CASSSIGQLTQNTIYF.

The CDR3 is CASSESTANQPQHF. The CDR3, as DNA: TGCGCCAGCAGTGAATCAACAGCTAATCAGCCCCAGCATTTT. The chain is built from TRBV10-2 and TRBJ1-5; D remains unclear. The ends were cut back, 3 bases at V and 4 bases at J, with 10 bases in the middle. Germline V gene lookup returns CDR1 WSHSY and CDR2 SAAADI. The length of the CDR3 is 14 residues.

This chain links TRBV6-4 with TRBJ2-1; 8 bases line up with TRBD2. The V segment lost 3 bases and the J segment 4 bases; nucleotides outside the gene matches: 8. The CDR3 extends over 16 amino acids. CDR1 is MRHNA, CDR2 SNTAGT, per germline. This CDR3 reads CASSELTGGPYNEQFF. Written as DNA, the CDR3 is TGTGCCAGCAGTGAGCTGACGGGGGGGCCTTACAATGAGCAGTTCTTC.

V is TRBV5-4 and J is TRBJ1-1; 7 bases match TRBD1. The CDR3 runs to 15 residues. Per germline, CDR1 SGHNT and CDR2 YYREEE (reference sequence). J lost 3 bases, V lost 5 bases, and 10 bases had no gene match. CDR3 protein: CASRGRQGRDTEAFF. DNA of the CDR3: TGTGCCAGCAGGGGAAGACAGGGTAGGGACACTGAAGCTTTCTTT. The full variable domain, completed using reference TRBV5-4 and TRBJ1-1, is ETGVTQSPTHLIKTRGQQVTLRCSSQSGHNTVSWYQQALGQGPQFIFQYYREEENGRGNFPPRFSGLQFPNYSSELNVNALELDDSALYLCASRGRQGRDTEAFFGQGTRLTVV.

This clone was seen only once. This chain connects TRBV5-6 to TRBJ1-1; D is uncertain. Germline V gives CDR1 SGHDT, CDR2 YYEEEE. This CDR3 has 16 residues. V lost 2 bases to trimming and J lost 4 bases, with 18 bases between them. The chain's CDR3 is CASSFLGRVRVTEAFF. The DNA for the CDR3 is TGTGCCAGCAGCTTCCTGGGTAGGGTTCGGGTCACTGAAGCTTTCTTT.

In this sample, this clone turned up a few times. This chain links TRBV5-1 with TRBJ1-2, with TRBD1 matching 10 bases. From germline, CDR1 is SGHRS and CDR2 YFSETQ. This CDR3 contains 16 residues. The V gene end was trimmed by 8 bases and the J gene end by 4 bases; junction bases not matched to a gene: 14. DNA for the CDR3: TGCGCCAGTCTTCGGGACAGGGGACTCACTGGCTATGGCTACACCTTC. Encoded protein: CASLRDRGLTGYGYTF.

V usage is TRBV5-1 and J usage is TRBJ1-1, with D tentatively TRBD1 (5 bases). V was trimmed by 0 bases and J by 5 bases, leaving 14 bases between them. This CDR3 is 15 amino acids long. Germline CDR1 and CDR2: SGHRS and YFSETQ. CDR3 coding DNA: TGCGCCAGCAGCTTGGAAGGGGTTCGAGGTACTGAAGCTTTCTTT. Translated: CASSLEGVRGTEAFF. Using reference TRBV5-1 and TRBJ1-1 for the parts outside the CDR3, the full variable domain is KAGVTQTPRYLIKTRGQQVTLSCSPISGHRSVSWYQQTPGQGLQFLFEYFSETQRNKGNFPGRFSGRQFSNSRSEMNVSTLELGDSALYLCASSLEGVRGTEAFFGQGTRLTVV.

This clone was observed a single time. V and J are TRBV11-2 and TRBJ2-1; 10 bases are shared with TRBD2. Germline lookup yields CDR1 SGHAT and CDR2 FQNNGV. There are 19 residues in the CDR3. V gave up 1 base and J gave up 0 bases; unmatched junction bases: 9. This CDR3 reads CASSLGASGGALSYNEQFF. CDR3 coding DNA: TGTGCCAGCAGCTTAGGGGCTAGCGGGGGAGCTCTCTCCTACAATGAGCAGTTCTTC.

This chain connects TRBV2 to TRBJ1-4; D is perhaps TRBD1 (5 bases). The germline CDR1 and CDR2 sequences are SNHLY and FYNNEI. Trimming took 8 bases from V and 6 from J, leaving 16 bases between them. The CDR3 runs to 14 residues. CDR3 sequence: CASLRQLMDEKLFF. The CDR3, as DNA: TGTGCCAGCCTCAGACAGTTAATGGATGAAAAACTGTTTTTT.

V is TRBV15 and J is TRBJ2-7, with 7 bases lining up with TRBD2. V lost 5 bases and J lost 1; bases outside the gene matches: 11. CDR1 LNHNV and CDR2 YYDKDF come from the germline V gene (reference sequence). The CDR3 is 16 residues long. The CDR3 protein is CATSFFRDYRSYEQYF. The CDR3, as DNA: TGTGCCACCAGCTTCTTTAGGGACTACCGGTCCTACGAGCAGTACTTC.

This rearrangement joins TRBV28 to TRBJ1-6; no definite D call. V gave up 6 bases and J gave up 4 bases, with 13 bases separating them. This CDR3 spans 15 amino acids. Germline CDR1 reads MDHEN; CDR2 reads SYDVKM. The CDR3 DNA sequence: TGTGCCAGCAGGCCGCGGCAGCGTTATAATTCACCCCTCCACTTT. Protein: CASRPRQRYNSPLHF.

The chain recombines TRBV18 with TRBJ1-4, with D unresolved. This CDR3 spans 16 amino acids. CDR1 and CDR2 from the germline V gene are KGHSH and LQKENI. V was shortened by 4 bases and J by 0 bases, with 12 bases between the two germline ends. The CDR3 DNA sequence: TGTGCCAGCTCACGAGGGCAGATTGCAACTAATGAAAAACTGTTTTTT. It codes for CASSRGQIATNEKLFF.

This chain uses TRBV6-1 with TRBJ1-5; D not certain. V was pared by 7 bases and J by 9 bases, with 13 bases between. The CDR3 totals 12 residues. Germline V CDR1 and CDR2: MNHNS, SASEGT. The chain's CDR3 is CASTDFGRPQHF. CDR3 nucleotide sequence: TGTGCCAGCACCGACTTTGGCCGGCCCCAGCATTTT.

The rearrangement links TRBV6-4 to TRBJ1-1; D remains ambiguous. CDR3 length equals 13 residues. The germline CDR1 and CDR2 sequences are MRHNA and SNTAGT. The V end lost 7 bases, the J end lost 1 base, and 10 bases lay between the germline ends. The DNA for the CDR3 is TGTGCCAGCACCCACAGCGAGAACACTGAAGCTTTCTTT. Its translation: CASTHSENTEAFF.

The rearrangement uses TRBV10-1 and TRBJ2-1, with 7 positions matching TRBD1. The CDR3 is made up of 14 amino acids. Trimming cost V 3 bases and J 7 bases; bases outside gene matches: 6. The germline V gene encodes CDR1 WNHNN and CDR2 SYGVQD (reference sequence). The DNA for the CDR3 is TGCGCCAGCAGTGAAATGACAGGGCGGAATGAGCAGTTCTTC. Translating it yields CASSEMTGRNEQFF.

This chain joins TRBV11-2 and TRBJ2-3, with a tentative D call TRBD1 (5 bases). The germline V gene encodes CDR1 SGHAT and CDR2 FQNNGV. V lost 5 bases and J lost 4, with 10 bases in between. CDR3 size: 13 residues. DNA of the CDR3: TGTGCCAGCAGCCTCACAGGACCAGATACGCAGTATTTT. This gives the protein CASSLTGPDTQYF.